Listed here are 17 T cell receptor beta chains from one sample, sequenced in a study of technical replicates of blood from several donors. Method: immunoSEQ multiplex PCR; TCRdb's copy keeps in-frame clones and lacks some. This repertoire shows 50,000 to 65,000 clones, about 91% found once; its top ten account for more than 3.5%. What was sequenced was PBMCs. These receptor sequences come from a human donor in good health. Some clones in this sample may be carry-over from other donors' samples.

This chain links TRBV7-9 with TRBJ2-1; a possible D gene is TRBD2 (6 bases). The CDR3 runs to 15 residues. Trimming took off 1 base at V and 5 bases at J, with 12 bases between the two ends. CDR1 and CDR2 (germline): SEHNR, FQNEAQ (reference sequence). The CDR3 nucleotides are TGTGCCAGCAGCTTAGGTCGGGGGAGGAACAATGAGCAGTTCTTC. Translated: CASSLGRGRNNEQFF.

The chain uses TRBV5-1 and TRBJ2-2; 9 bases line up with TRBD1. The CDR3 is 16 residues long. Looked up from germline, CDR1 is SGHRS and CDR2 is YFSETQ. The ends lost 0 bases at V and 6 bases at J; junction bases unmatched: 6. The CDR3 region is CASSLVGQGIPGELFF. DNA of the CDR3: TGCGCCAGCAGCTTGGTAGGACAGGGGATTCCCGGGGAGCTGTTTTTT.

This clone appeared once. The rearrangement uses TRBV11-2 and TRBJ2-7; D is ambiguous. The length of the CDR3 is 14 residues. Germline V gene sequence: CDR1 SGHAT, CDR2 FQNNGV. V was shortened by 4 bases and J by 5 bases, with 15 bases between the two germline ends. In nucleotides, the CDR3 is TGTGCCAGCAGCTCGCTAAACCCTTCTCACGAGCAGTACTTC. The encoded protein is CASSSLNPSHEQYF.

The J gene is TRBJ2-1, the V gene TRBV29-1; D remains ambiguous. CDR3 length equals 12 residues. With 3 bases removed from V and 8 bases from J, the gap between germline ends came to 11 bases. Germline V gene sequence: CDR1 SQVTM, CDR2 ANQGSEA. CDR3 region: CSVESDPDEQFF. The CDR3 nucleotides read TGCAGCGTTGAGAGCGATCCGGATGAGCAGTTCTTC.

The chain couples TRBV28 to TRBJ2-7; TRBD1 matches 9 bases. This CDR3 has 13 residues. The ends lost 8 bases at V and 2 bases at J; junction bases unmatched: 4. Per germline, CDR1 MDHEN and CDR2 SYDVKM. The CDR3 loop is CASRDRVPYEQYF. The CDR3 DNA is TGTGCCAGCCGGGACAGGGTCCCCTACGAGCAGTACTTC.

The chain employs TRBV5-1 and TRBJ2-5, with 13 positions matching TRBD2. The V segment lost 4 bases and the J segment 7 bases; nucleotides outside the gene matches: 4. There are 14 residues in the CDR3. The germline V gene has CDR1 SGHRS and CDR2 YFSETQ. In DNA form, the CDR3 reads TGCGCCAGCAGCGGGGGACTAGCGGGGAGGACCCAGTACTTC. It specifies CASSGGLAGRTQYF.

In nucleotides, the CDR3 is TGTGCCTGGAACGGTGGGGCCGGAGCCCGGGAGCAGTACTTC. This sequence encodes CAWNGGAGAREQYF. The rearrangement uses TRBV30 and TRBJ2-7, with a possible D match to TRBD1 (5 bases). Germline CDR1 is GTSNPN and CDR2 is SVGIG (reference sequence). The CDR3 is made up of 14 amino acids. Trimming took 4 bases from V and 7 from J, leaving 20 bases between them.

This sequence joins TRBV4-3 and TRBJ2-3, with 12 bases lining up with TRBD2. Germline V gives CDR1 LGHNA, CDR2 YSLEER. The CDR3 loop spans 15 amino acids. The junction had 3 bases not matched to a gene; V was cut back by 4 bases and J by 4 bases. The CDR3 nucleotides read TGCGCCAGCAGCCCAGGACTAGCGGGACCAGATACGCAGTATTTT. As protein: CASSPGLAGPDTQYF.

This chain uses TRBV4-3 with TRBJ1-2; no reliable D call. This CDR3 is built from 13 residues. Trimming removed 0 bases from V and 7 bases from J, with 9 bases in between. Germline V lookup: CDR1 LGHNA, CDR2 YSLEER. CDR3 region: CASSQDRVGGYTF. CDR3 nucleotide sequence: TGCGCCAGCAGCCAAGATCGGGTGGGTGGCTACACCTTC.

The chain couples TRBV7-6 to TRBJ2-5, with D possibly being TRBD2 (5 bases). The CDR3 totals 15 residues. Germline-derived CDR1 and CDR2 are SGHVS and FNYEAQ. Trimming took off 2 bases at V and 2 bases at J, with 12 bases between the two ends. CDR3 sequence: CASSLWSSFQETQYF. For the CDR3, the DNA is TGTGCCAGCAGCTTATGGTCTAGCTTTCAAGAGACCCAGTACTTC.

The rearrangement uses TRBV5-5 and TRBJ2-7, with D possibly being TRBD2 (6 bases). Trimming pared 6 bases from V and 3 bases from J, leaving 19 bases between. The CDR3 totals 15 residues. Germline lookup yields CDR1 SGHKS and CDR2 YYEKEE (reference sequence). This chain's CDR3 is CASISGLLPLYEQYF. CDR3 nucleotide sequence: TGTGCCAGCATCTCCGGACTACTACCCCTCTACGAGCAGTACTTC.

The chain carries TRBV15 and TRBJ2-7; tentatively, D is TRBD2 (6 bases). CDR3 size: 18 residues. CDR1 is LNHNV, CDR2 YYDKDF, per germline (reference sequence). V was cut by 3 bases and J by 5 bases, with 26 bases left in between. The CDR3 reads CATSRMGRTFGRENEQYF. The CDR3 DNA is TGTGCCACCAGCAGGATGGGGCGGACATTCGGGCGGGAAAACGAGCAGTACTTC. The full variable domain, rest sourced from reference TRBV15 and TRBJ2-7, is DAMVIQNPRYQVTQFGKPVTLSCSQTLNHNVMYWYQQKSSQAPKLLFHYYDKDFNNEADTPDNFQSRRPNTSFCFLDIRSPGLGDTAMYLCATSRMGRTFGRENEQYFGPGTRLTVT.

This rearrangement joins TRBV7-9 to TRBJ2-1, with TRBD1 matching 10 bases. The CDR3 contains 13 residues. V lost 6 bases to trimming and J lost 8 bases; unmatched junction nucleotides: 4. The germline V gene has CDR1 SEHNR and CDR2 FQNEAQ (reference sequence). The CDR3 bases are TGTGCCAGCAGGGCCGGGACAGGGGATGAGCAGTTCTTC. Translation gives CASRAGTGDEQFF. Filled out from reference TRBV7-9 and TRBJ2-1, the complete variable domain reads DTGVSQNPRHKITKRGQNVTFRCDPISEHNRLYWYRQTLGQGPEFLTYFQNEAQLEKSRLLSDRFSAERPKGSFSTLEIQRTEQGDSAMYLCASRAGTGDEQFFGPGTRLTVL.

V and J are TRBV4-1 and TRBJ2-1; perhaps TRBD2 as D (6 bases). CDR1 and CDR2 from the germline V gene are MGHRA and YSYEKL. The CDR3 loop spans 15 amino acids. Trimming removed 0 bases at V and 7 bases at J, with 13 bases between. The CDR3 sequence: CASSQDRLAYNEQFF. The DNA of the CDR3 is TGCGCCAGCAGCCAAGATCGGCTAGCGTATAATGAGCAGTTCTTC.

The chain recombines TRBV5-1 with TRBJ1-5; possible D gene TRBD1, 5 bases. Germline V CDR1 and CDR2: SGHRS, YFSETQ. The CDR3 contains 14 residues. The V and J ends lost 4 bases and 2 bases respectively, with 10 bases between them. The chain's CDR3 is CASSVGGGNQPQHF. Here the CDR3 DNA reads TGCGCCAGCAGCGTGGGGGGGGGCAATCAGCCCCAGCATTTT.

The chain joins TRBV10-1 to TRBJ2-1; TRBD2 matches at 7 bases. The CDR3 runs to 14 residues. V trimming: 9 bases; J trimming: 6 bases; junction bases outside the gene matches: 11. Germline V lookup: CDR1 WNHNN, CDR2 SYGVQD (reference sequence). CDR3 protein: CARGVGGSSNEQFF. The DNA for the CDR3 is TGCGCCAGGGGGGTGGGCGGGAGTTCCAATGAGCAGTTCTTC.

The V call is TRBV6-1, the J call TRBJ2-7; 12 nucleotides line up with TRBD1. The germline V gene encodes CDR1 MNHNS and CDR2 SASEGT. V shed 6 bases and J 6 bases; nucleotides not matched to a gene: 6. The CDR3 spans 14 residues. CDR3 protein: CASRSGQGAAEQYF. In DNA form, the CDR3 reads TGTGCCAGCAGGTCGGGACAGGGGGCGGCCGAGCAGTACTTC.